The entry below gives a single T cell receptor beta chain sequence along with its context. The target antigen is unknown. The PCR made use of 60 Vbeta and 13 Jbeta primers. In the authors' methods: As a later analysis found, there were 82 million or so unique TCR beta chains, of which roughly 11 million were shared. Profiling relied on immunoSEQ multiplex PCR, and the TCRdb table lists in-frame clones only, not all of them. That table gives V, J and clone size, and the DNA gave D and trimming. The table lists about 130,000 clones, roughly 70% of them singletons. CDR3 length: 14 amino acids. CDR1 and CDR2 from the germline V gene are MGHRA and YSYEKL. These data originate in a study of cytomegalovirus exposure and HLA in healthy donors. The study, taken as a whole, reports: Earlier analysis looked at TCR beta V segments, and most were productive about 87% or about 30% of the time. Researchers catalogued approximately 170 TCR beta chains as cytomegalovirus-associated. V- and J-gene trimming in TCR beta was tied to a missense DCLRE1C variant by an analysis performed later.

Specimen: PBMCs. J is TRBJ2-5 and V is TRBV4-1, with 7 bases aligning to TRBD1. The J call is in doubt because the DNA end fits TRBJ2-7 better. This sequence was found in a human donor in good health. This CDR3 is CASSRQTGEREQYF. The CDR3 DNA sequence: TGCGCCAGCAGCCGACAAACAGGGGAACGCGAGCAGTACTTC.